The table lists the clone carrying this T cell receptor beta chain with a few counts. Its antigen is unknown. The V gene's germline CDR1 is MNHNS and CDR2 SASEGT. The CDR3 is 16 amino acids. J was trimmed by 7 bases and V by 4 bases; bases with no gene match: 8. The data belong to a study of radiotherapy plus CTLA-4 blockade in lung cancer. TCRdb's table, derived via immunoSEQ multiplex PCR, lists solely in-frame clones and lacks some. Here the sample spans 85,000 to 100,000 clones, approximately 86% being singletons. General observations from the study: Increased serum interferon-beta after radiation also reportedly predicted response strongly. The study found tumor-derived TCR clones expanded in blood after radiotherapy plus ipilimumab.

The material was peripheral blood, obtained from a patient treated with radiotherapy plus ipilimumab. This sequence originates from a human donor with non-small cell lung cancer that progressed on radiotherapy plus ipilimumab. V gene TRBV6-1 combines with J gene TRBJ1-6; 9 bases line up with TRBD1. The DNA of the CDR3 is TGTGCCAGCAGTGGGTTTACAGGGGGCGTGAATTCACCCCTCCACTTT. Protein product: CASSGFTGGVNSPLHF.